This TCR beta chain is drawn from a study of blood T cell repertoires in COVID-19 (dated by TCRdb to 2018 to 2021). In terms of the full investigation: Samples covering the acute and convalescent phases of COVID-19 were provided by collaborators in the United States, Italy and Spain. The prospective study material was composed of cDNA or gDNA derived from T cells, B-cell-depleted T cells, or PBMCs. Subjects who had been exposed to COVID-19, were actively infected with it, or had recovered from it provided the deeply sampled blood TCRbeta repertoires that made up the dataset. A freely available public database, intended as a resource for researchers studying the immune response to SARS-CoV-2, is where the repertoires were released. The samples were drawn from the first 160 participants of the ongoing ImmuneRACE study and from over 950 subjects provided by 6 global collaborators. Sample metadata almost always included a de-identified subject ID, COVID-19 status, age in years and sex. Where available, HLA class I and class II types were obtained from metadata supplied by the sample provider rather than from assay-based typing.

TCRbeta CDR3 regions were amplified from genomic DNA using the immunoSEQ Assay, a bias-controlled multiplex PCR. The study's own analysis went as follows. The number of nucleated cells in each sample was estimated by amplification of reference gene primers within the assay. To quantify the absolute abundance of each unique TCRbeta CDR3 rearrangement, sequence reads were collapsed and filtered. For each sample, productive Simpson clonality was calculated by taking the square root of Simpson's diversity index across productive rearrangements. The immuneACCESS repertoire file appears here via TCRdb, limited to in-frame rearrangements. These files lack a portion of the clones; in checked studies, under half of the deficit traces to unresolved V genes, and the cause of the others is not known. V and J calls and clone size are as listed in that table; D and trimming were resolved from the DNA. This sample comprises about 210,000 clones, about 91% of them detected only once. The ten largest clones capture approximately 1.2% of the sample.

A word on this clone: The clone's antigen remains unknown. No base-level quality is on record; no much larger clone is a single base apart.

Results and caveats for the whole study, not just this receptor: How much clinical and demographic metadata was included differed by source and by participant, and the metadata was provided uncurated.

Whole blood was collected in K2EDTA tubes by collaborating institutions according to the institutions' own protocols. For TCRbeta analysis, collaborator samples were shipped as frozen whole blood, as isolated PBMCs, or as DNA extracted from either sample type. Trimming costs V 2 bases and J 8 bases, and their ends lie 13 bases apart. The CDR3 contains 14 residues, cysteine and phenylalanine counted. Solely the CDR3 DNA is kept, with 42 bases framed from the first base. Per the germline V gene, SGHRS is the CDR1 and YFSETQ is the CDR2. The sample was peripheral blood. The chain was built from TRBV5-1 and TRBJ1-4, and possibly TRBD1, on 5 matching bases. This clonotype was obtained from a young man with acute or convalescent COVID-19. CDR3 sequence: CASSFSRGEEKLFF. The DNA sequence reads TGCGCCAGCAGCTTTTCACGGGGGGAGGAAAAACTGTTTTTT. The reference TRBV5-1 and TRBJ1-4 proteins fill in what lies around the CDR3, so the full variable domain reads KAGVTQTPRYLIKTRGQQVTLSCSPISGHRSVSWYQQTPGQGLQFLFEYFSETQRNKGNFPGRFSGRQFSNSRSEMNVSTLELGDSALYLCASSFSRGEEKLFFGSGTQLSVL.